Listed here are 27 T cell receptor beta chains from one sample, sequenced in a study of blood T cell repertoires in COVID-19. TCRdb's copy holds only in-frame clones and misses some; the assay was immunoSEQ multiplex PCR. The data hold about 62,000 clones, with roughly 90% observed a single time. Sequences were obtained from peripheral blood. All receptors come from a woman aged 80 or over with acute or convalescent COVID-19.

V gene TRBV7-2 combines with J gene TRBJ2-7, with 7 bases fitting TRBD1. This CDR3 contains 13 residues. CDR1 is SGHTA, CDR2 FQGNSA, per germline. Germline trimming cut 3 bases from V and 11 bases from J; bases unmatched to any gene: 10. The CDR3 is CASSLGTGAQEYF. The CDR3 DNA is TGTGCCAGCAGCTTGGGAACAGGGGCACAGGAGTACTTC. The full variable domain, its missing parts supplied by reference TRBV7-2 and TRBJ2-7, is GAGVSQSPSNKVTEKGKDVELRCDPISGHTALYWYRQSLGQGLEFLIYFQGNSAPDKSGLPSDRFSAERTGGSVSTLTIQRTQQEDSAVYLCASSLGTGAQEYFGPGTRLTVT.

The gene calls are TRBV18 and TRBJ2-2, with 7 nucleotides matching TRBD2. The V segment lost 2 bases and the J segment 1 base; nucleotides outside the gene matches: 4. The CDR3 has 16 amino acids. Germline V CDR1 and CDR2: KGHSH, LQKENI. CDR3 DNA sequence: TGTGCCAGCTCACCAAGCGGGGCCCTGAACACCGGGGAGCTGTTTTTT. The encoded protein is CASSPSGALNTGELFF. Using reference TRBV18 and TRBJ2-2 for the parts outside the CDR3, the full variable domain is NAGVMQNPRHLVRRRGQEARLRCSPMKGHSHVYWYRQLPEEGLKFMVYLQKENIIDESGMPKERFSAEFPKEGPSILRIQQVVRGDSAAYFCASSPSGALNTGELFFGEGSRLTVL.

The V and J genes are TRBV9 and TRBJ2-5; tentatively, D is TRBD2 (5 bases). The V gene's germline CDR1 is SGDLS and CDR2 YYNGEE. With 0 bases removed from V and 2 bases from J, the gap between germline ends came to 5 bases. The CDR3 covers 13 residues. The CDR3 DNA follows: TGTGCCAGCAGCGTAGCGGGACAAGAGACCCAGTACTTC. It is translated as CASSVAGQETQYF.

The genes are TRBV27 and TRBJ2-2, with 9 bases fitting TRBD2. V trimming: 2 bases; J trimming: 1 base; junction bases outside the gene matches: 8. The CDR3 runs to 18 residues. Germline V lookup: CDR1 MNHEY, CDR2 SMNVEV (reference sequence). CDR3 protein: CASSLIAGDLKNTGELFF. The CDR3 region has the DNA TGTGCCAGCAGTTTAATAGCGGGGGATTTGAAGAACACCGGGGAGCTGTTTTTT.

V and J are TRBV5-6 and TRBJ1-5; possible D gene TRBD1, 5 bases. The V end was cut by 1 base, the J end by 4 bases, with 6 bases between. The CDR3 contains 13 residues. Germline values: CDR1 SGHDT, CDR2 YYEEEE. Here the CDR3 DNA reads TGTGCCAGCAGCTTGAAGGGGAATCAGCCCCAGCATTTT. This translates into CASSLKGNQPQHF. Full variable domain (missing parts from reference TRBV5-6 and TRBJ1-5): DAGVTQSPTHLIKTRGQQVTLRCSPKSGHDTVSWYQQALGQGPQFIFQYYEEEERQRGNFPDRFSGHQFPNYSSELNVNALLLGDSALYLCASSLKGNQPQHFGDGTRLSIL.

The CDR3 DNA reads as TGTGCCAGTAGTTTGGGACAGGGGCGTGAGCAGTTCTTC. Its translation is CASSLGQGREQFF. V is TRBV19 and J is TRBJ2-1; 10 nucleotides align to TRBD1. Trimming took 5 bases from V and 9 from J; bases not matched to a gene: 4. CDR3 length equals 13 residues. The germline CDR1 and CDR2 sequences are LNHDA and SQIVND (reference sequence).

The chain employs TRBV11-2 and TRBJ2-5; 12 nucleotides agree with TRBD2. CDR1 is SGHAT and CDR2 is FQNNGV in the germline V gene. V trimming: 5 bases; J trimming: 5 bases; junction bases outside the gene matches: 6. The CDR3 covers 15 residues. The CDR3 spells CASSGRLAGDETQYF. The CDR3 region has the DNA TGTGCCAGCAGCGGCCGACTAGCGGGAGATGAGACCCAGTACTTC. Variable domain in full (rest from reference TRBV11-2 and TRBJ2-5): EAGVAQSPRYKIIEKRQSVAFWCNPISGHATLYWYQQILGQGPKLLIQFQNNGVVDDSQLPKDRFSAERLKGVDSTLKIQPAKLEDSAVYLCASSGRLAGDETQYFGPGTRLLVL.

This rearrangement joins TRBV5-1 to TRBJ2-5; 8 bases are a match to TRBD2. V shed 0 bases, J shed 2 bases, and the junction held 3 bases outside the gene matches. The germline CDR1 and CDR2 sequences are SGHRS and YFSETQ. The CDR3 extends over 15 amino acids. Here the CDR3 reads CASSLELAAQETQYF. CDR3 sequence (DNA): TGCGCCAGCAGCTTGGAACTAGCGGCGCAAGAGACCCAGTACTTC.

The rearrangement uses TRBV27 and TRBJ1-5, with 10 bases aligning to TRBD1. Germline V lookup: CDR1 MNHEY, CDR2 SMNVEV (reference sequence). V lost 4 bases to trimming and J lost 6 bases; unmatched junction nucleotides: 12. This CDR3 has 17 residues. The CDR3 DNA follows: TGTGCCAGCAGTTCCCCTTACGGGACAGGGGATCCTCAGCCCCAGCATTTT. Protein sequence: CASSSPYGTGDPQPQHF.

The rearrangement links TRBV7-2 to TRBJ1-4, with a possible D match to TRBD1 (6 bases). Germline assignment: CDR1 SGHTA and CDR2 FQGNSA. This CDR3 has 13 amino acids. The V and J ends lost 4 bases and 7 bases respectively, with 10 bases between them. CDR3 nucleotides: TGTGCCAGCAGCTGGGGGGGCGGTGAAAAACTGTTTTTT. It codes for CASSWGGGEKLFF.

The genes are TRBV30 and TRBJ1-1, with D perhaps matching TRBD1 (6 bases). Germline V gives CDR1 GTSNPN, CDR2 SVGIG (reference sequence). Trimming took off 6 bases at V and 0 bases at J, with 11 bases between the two ends. This CDR3 comprises 13 residues. CDR3 DNA: TGTGCCTGTACCGGGGGGCTGAACACTGAAGCTTTCTTT. Its protein product is CACTGGLNTEAFF.

The rearrangement links TRBV7-4 to TRBJ2-7; no clear D. The V gene lost 9 bases and the J gene lost 2 bases, with 17 bases spanning the gap. CDR1 is SGHVT, CDR2 SQSDAQ, per germline. The CDR3 has 14 residues. CDR3 sequence: CARPVVVGTYEQYF. The CDR3 DNA follows: TGTGCCAGGCCTGTTGTCGTGGGCACCTACGAGCAGTACTTC.

The sample holds a few counts of this clone. V usage is TRBV9 and J usage is TRBJ2-2; TRBD2 matches at 10 bases. From germline, CDR1 is SGDLS and CDR2 YYNGEE. The CDR3 is 15 residues long. J lost 6 bases, V lost 3 bases, and 5 bases had no gene match. CDR3: CASSGTSGLPGELFF. In DNA, the CDR3 is TGTGCCAGCAGCGGGACTAGCGGCCTCCCCGGGGAGCTGTTTTTT. Together with reference TRBV9 and TRBJ2-2, the CDR3 gives the full variable domain: DSGVTQTPKHLITATGQRVTLRCSPRSGDLSVYWYQQSLDQGLQFLIQYYNGEERAKGNILERFSAQQFPDLHSELNLSSLELGDSALYFCASSGTSGLPGELFFGEGSRLTVL.

The V call is TRBV7-3, the J call TRBJ2-7; 9 nucleotides line up with TRBD1. Trimming cost V 3 bases and J 3 bases; bases outside gene matches: 3. The CDR3 runs to 14 residues. The germline CDR1 and CDR2 sequences are SGHTA and FQGTGA. The CDR3 DNA sequence: TGTGCCAGCAGCTTCAAGGGACAGGGCTACGAGCAGTACTTC. It yields the protein CASSFKGQGYEQYF.

The CDR3 is CASRLGVQETQYF. As DNA, the CDR3 is TGCGCCAGCAGATTAGGAGTACAAGAGACCCAGTACTTC. The genes are TRBV5-1 and TRBJ2-5; D is undetermined. The V gene's germline CDR1 is SGHRS and CDR2 YFSETQ. The CDR3 extends over 13 amino acids. Between the trimmed V and J ends, which lost 5 bases and 2 bases, there was a span of 10 bases.

V and J are TRBV27 and TRBJ2-7; D unclear. From germline, CDR1 is MNHEY and CDR2 SMNVEV (reference sequence). The V gene lost 3 bases and the J gene lost 4 bases, with 16 bases spanning the gap. This CDR3 has 15 residues. The CDR3 DNA reads TGTGCCAGCAGTTTGAGAGGCTTAACCCAATACGAGCAGTACTTC. This encodes CASSLRGLTQYEQYF.

This clone was counted between two and nine times. CDR3 bases: TGTGCCAGCAGTGACTTACAGGGCTCGCCTCAGTTCTTC. Its protein product is CASSDLQGSPQFF. J is TRBJ2-1 and V is TRBV6-4; TRBD1 might be the D (6 bases). V gave up 1 base and J gave up 13 bases, with 14 bases separating them. Germline CDR1 reads MRHNA; CDR2 reads SNTAGT. CDR3 length equals 13 residues.

This clone was seen a handful of times. The chain combines TRBV30 with TRBJ1-3; D is uncertain. The CDR3 totals 14 residues. In germline, CDR1 is GTSNPN, CDR2 SVGIG (reference sequence). Trimming stripped 2 bases from V and 2 bases from J, with 10 bases between. CDR3 sequence reads: CAWSPGSPGNTIYF. Here the CDR3 DNA reads TGTGCCTGGAGTCCGGGTAGCCCTGGAAACACCATATATTTT.

CDR3 sequence (DNA): TGTGCCAGTAAGGATCGGGACAGGGGAACCTACAATGAGCAGTTCTTC. This codes for CASKDRDRGTYNEQFF. The chain joins TRBV19 to TRBJ2-1; 10 bases align to TRBD1. V shed 7 bases and J 2 bases; nucleotides not matched to a gene: 8. Germline CDR1 LNHDA, CDR2 SQIVND (reference sequence). This CDR3 is built from 16 residues.

The rearrangement links TRBV11-3 to TRBJ2-5; weak D call: TRBD1 (6 bases). The CDR3 is made up of 13 amino acids. Germline V lookup: CDR1 SGHNT, CDR2 YENEEA. Trimming left V 5 bases short and J 4 bases short, with 11 bases between. As DNA, the CDR3 is TGTGCCAGCAGCCGTTCAGGGGTAGAGACCCAGTACTTC. The encoded protein is CASSRSGVETQYF.

This chain links TRBV4-1 with TRBJ2-1, with 9 bases that match TRBD1. After removal of 0 bases from V and 3 bases from J, the junction contained 15 bases not matched to a gene. The length of the CDR3 is 20 residues. Germline CDR1 and CDR2: MGHRA and YSYEKL. The CDR3 here is CASSQDFRETGGGDYNEQFF. The CDR3 nucleotides read TGCGCCAGCAGCCAAGATTTCCGAGAAACAGGGGGCGGTGACTACAATGAGCAGTTCTTC.

This rearrangement joins TRBV3-1 (or the pseudogene TRBV3-2) to TRBJ2-1, with 7 bases identical to TRBD1. CDR3 length equals 15 residues. Trimming cost V 3 bases and J 3 bases; bases outside gene matches: 5. Germline V lookup: CDR1 LGHDT, CDR2 YNNKEL (reference sequence). DNA for the CDR3: TGTGCCAGCAGCCAGGGGACAGAAGGCTACAATGAGCAGTTCTTC. This gives the protein CASSQGTEGYNEQFF.

This clone appeared once. The J gene is TRBJ2-4, the V gene TRBV4-1, with unresolved D. V lost 1 base and J 0 bases, leaving 10 bases between the germline ends. CDR3 length equals 16 residues. Looked up from germline, CDR1 is MGHRA and CDR2 is YSYEKL. The CDR3 sequence is CASSQGLDTAKNIQYF. In nucleotides, the CDR3 is TGCGCCAGCAGCCAAGGTTTAGACACAGCCAAAAACATTCAGTACTTC.

This chain connects TRBV9 to TRBJ2-2, with 7 bases that match TRBD1. Germline loops: CDR1 SGDLS, CDR2 YYNGEE. The CDR3 is made up of 14 amino acids. V shed 6 bases, J shed 6 bases, and the junction held 8 bases outside the gene matches. The CDR3 nucleotides read TGTGCCAGCAAAGGACAGGTACCATCCGGGGAGCTGTTTTTT. The encoded protein is CASKGQVPSGELFF.

The chain uses TRBV9 and TRBJ1-2; a weak D match, TRBD1 (5 bases). CDR1 and CDR2 from the germline V gene are SGDLS and YYNGEE. The V end lost 0 bases, the J end lost 8 bases, and 11 bases lay between the germline ends. The CDR3 runs 13 residues. CDR3 sequence: CASSVDQGSGYTF. CDR3 coding DNA: TGTGCCAGCAGCGTAGACCAGGGAAGCGGCTACACCTTC.

The chain links TRBV5-4 to TRBJ1-1; tentatively, D is TRBD1 (6 bases). The germline CDR1 and CDR2 sequences are SGHNT and YYREEE (reference sequence). V lost 3 bases and J lost 0, with 12 bases in between. CDR3 length: 15 residues. CDR3: CASSYNRAMNTEAFF. In nucleotides, the CDR3 is TGTGCCAGCAGCTACAACAGGGCCATGAACACTGAAGCTTTCTTT.

The chain recombines TRBV19 with TRBJ1-5, with D possibly being TRBD1 (5 bases). The V end was cut by 5 bases, the J end by 0 bases, with 11 bases between. The germline V gene encodes CDR1 LNHDA and CDR2 SQIVND (reference sequence). The CDR3 is 15 amino acids. CDR3 sequence (DNA): TGTGCCAGTAGTCGTAGGGGTTATAGCAATCAGCCCCAGCATTTT. Its translation: CASSRRGYSNQPQHF. Full variable domain (outside the CDR3, taken from reference TRBV19 and TRBJ1-5): DGGITQSPKYLFRKEGQNVTLSCEQNLNHDAMYWYRQDPGQGLRLIYYSQIVNDFQKGDIAEGYSVSREKKESFPLTVTSAQKNPTAFYLCASSRRGYSNQPQHFGDGTRLSIL.